The clone carrying this T cell receptor beta chain was seen ten or more times. The antigen is unknown. TCRdb re-called the RT-PCR reads through MiXCR, storing one row per CDR3 protein. The repertoire includes roughly 500,000 distinct CDR3 sequences, 16% of them detected once, and around 3% sits in the top ten. This entry is derived from a study of response to subunit inactivated influenza vaccine. The CDR3 length is 17 residues. J was trimmed by 1 base and V by 6 bases; bases with no gene match: 15. CDR1 is DFQATT and CDR2 is SNEGSKA in the germline V gene (reference sequence). General study points: There was a suggestion from the authors that each seasonal influenza vaccination recruits few new T cells.

The receptor's source is a man between 50 and 75 years old who received an inactivated influenza vaccine. This chain joins TRBV20-1 and TRBJ2-1; 7 bases fit TRBD2. The sequences come from CD4+ T cells sorted from PBMCs, collected 23 to 25 months after vaccination. The CDR3 sequence: CSAQRAGRESSYNEQFF. DNA of the CDR3: TGCAGTGCCCAAAGGGCCGGGCGGGAGAGTTCCTACAATGAGCAGTTCTTC.